The subject of this entry is one T cell receptor (beta chain). V dropped 5 bases and J dropped 5; count of bases not matched to a gene: 10. The CDR3 loop spans 15 amino acids. Per the germline V gene, CDR1 is SGHTA and CDR2 is FQGNSA. This record comes from a study of OX40 agonist ivuxolimab in advanced cancers. Generated by immunoSEQ multiplex PCR, the TCRdb table keeps only in-frame clones and is missing some. The sample shows roughly 70,000 clones, around 89% of them seen only once. The receptor's source is an adult with an advanced solid tumor such as melanoma, head and neck, liver or kidney cancer. The chain links TRBV7-2 to TRBJ1-2; TRBD1 matches 8 bases. The sample consisted of CD4+ or CD8+ T cells sorted from blood, taken in a trial of the OX40 agonist ivuxolimab. The CDR3 nucleotides read TGTGCCAGCAGCCGCCCTGGACAGGGACGGTATGGCTACACCTTC. Translation gives CASSRPGQGRYGYTF.